Listed below are T cell receptor beta chains from one sample, sequenced in a study of control samples from healthy donors and cancer patients. Produced via immunoSEQ multiplex PCR; TCRdb's table is partial and in-frame only. Among approximately 190,000 clones listed, about 90% were seen once. The sample taken for sequencing was blood. These receptors came from a man aged 25-45 years in good health. The CDR3 runs from the conserved cysteine through the conserved F or W. D genes are given only for firm matches. The size of a clone is reported for some rows only, either as once, few or many, or as a class for expanded clones.

TRBV7-7	-	-	TRBJ2-7	CASSLGLGVGYEQYF	TGTGCCAGCAGCTTAGGCCTAGGGGTGGGATACGAGCAGTACTTC
TRBV5-1	-	TRBD1	TRBJ1-4	CASSLEGAEEKLFF	TGCGCCAGCAGCTTGGAGGGGGCGGAAGAAAAACTGTTTTTT
TRBV4-1	-	-	TRBJ1-1	CASSRLGGDTEAFF	TGCGCCAGCAGCCGGTTAGGCGGGGACACTGAAGCTTTCTTT
TRBV5-1	-	-	TRBJ2-6	CASSLESPASGANVLTF	TGCGCCAGCAGCTTGGAGTCCCCCGCCTCTGGGGCCAACGTCCTGACTTTC
TRBV11-2	-	-	TRBJ1-6	CASSFRGNNSPLHF	TGTGCCAGCAGCTTTCGGGGGAATAATTCACCCCTCCACTTT
TRBV3-1/TRBV3-2	-	-	TRBJ2-1	CASSQARGNEQFF	TGTGCCAGCAGCCAAGCGAGGGGCAATGAGCAGTTCTTC
TRBV5-6	-	TRBD2	TRBJ2-7	CASSRFSGVHEQYF	TGTGCCAGCAGCCGATTTAGCGGGGTCCACGAGCAGTACTTC
TRBV10-1	once	TRBD2	TRBJ2-4	CASRITSERNIQYF	TGCGCCAGCAGGATCACTAGCGAGAGGAACATTCAGTACTTC
TRBV11-2	-	-	TRBJ2-3	CASSSGLHHDTQYF	TGTGCCAGCAGCTCAGGACTGCACCACGATACGCAGTATTTT
TRBV7-2	-	-	TRBJ1-4	CASSSWGPLEKLFF	TGTGCCAGCAGCTCCTGGGGGCCCTTGGAAAAACTGTTTTTT
TRBV12-3/TRBV12-4	once	TRBD1	TRBJ2-7	CASKRTGSYEQYF	TGTGCCAGCAAGAGGACAGGAAGCTACGAGCAGTACTTC
TRBV2	-	TRBD1	TRBJ2-1	CASSAVGTGRGNNEQFF	TGTGCCAGCAGCGCCGTCGGGACAGGCCGGGGAAACAATGAGCAGTTCTTC
TRBV20-1	-	-	TRBJ1-2	CSAGLDGGYTF	TGCAGTGCTGGGTTGGACGGTGGCTACACCTTC
TRBV6-5	-	-	TRBJ2-1	CASSYSRQGRYNEQFF	TGTGCCAGCAGTTACTCGCGTCAGGGGCGATACAATGAGCAGTTCTTC
TRBV2	-	-	TRBJ2-1	CASSENRNSYNEQFF	TGTGCCAGCAGTGAAAACAGAAACTCCTACAATGAGCAGTTCTTC
TRBV11-2	-	-	TRBJ2-1	CASSPLRGAHYNEQFF	TGTGCCAGCAGCCCTCTCAGGGGGGCACACTACAATGAGCAGTTCTTC
TRBV7-8	-	TRBD1	TRBJ2-1	CASSLEGGPNEQFF	TGTGCCAGCAGCTTAGAAGGGGGCCCGAATGAGCAGTTCTTC
TRBV12-5	-	TRBD1	TRBJ2-5	CASGLPSLRDRRETQYF	TGTGCTAGTGGTTTGCCCAGCCTAAGGGACAGACGAGAGACCCAGTACTTC
TRBV27	-	-	TRBJ2-5	CASSSSGGPSGVPQETQYF	TGTGCCAGCAGTTCTTCAGGGGGCCCTAGCGGGGTCCCCCAAGAGACCCAGTACTTC
TRBV4-2	-	TRBD2	TRBJ2-1	CASSPAGGPNNEQFF	TGTGCCAGCAGCCCCGCGGGGGGGCCGAACAATGAGCAGTTCTTC
TRBV4-1	-	-	TRBJ1-5	CASSQDPGEGNQPQHF	TGCGCCAGCAGCCAAGATCCGGGGGAAGGCAATCAGCCCCAGCATTTT
TRBV3-1/TRBV3-2	-	TRBD2	TRBJ2-5	CASSQATGGQETQYF	TGTGCCAGCAGCCAAGCGACGGGGGGGCAAGAGACCCAGTACTTC
TRBV11-2	-	-	TRBJ1-2	CASSLWGDFDYGYTF	TGTGCCAGCAGCTTATGGGGGGATTTTGACTATGGCTACACCTTC
TRBV5-1	-	TRBD1	TRBJ2-7	CASSRGQGGYEQYF	TGCGCCAGCAGTAGGGGACAGGGCGGCTACGAGCAGTACTTC
TRBV5-1	-	TRBD2	TRBJ2-1	CASSALLAGAQNEQFF	TGCGCCAGCAGCGCCTTACTAGCGGGGGCCCAAAATGAGCAGTTCTTC